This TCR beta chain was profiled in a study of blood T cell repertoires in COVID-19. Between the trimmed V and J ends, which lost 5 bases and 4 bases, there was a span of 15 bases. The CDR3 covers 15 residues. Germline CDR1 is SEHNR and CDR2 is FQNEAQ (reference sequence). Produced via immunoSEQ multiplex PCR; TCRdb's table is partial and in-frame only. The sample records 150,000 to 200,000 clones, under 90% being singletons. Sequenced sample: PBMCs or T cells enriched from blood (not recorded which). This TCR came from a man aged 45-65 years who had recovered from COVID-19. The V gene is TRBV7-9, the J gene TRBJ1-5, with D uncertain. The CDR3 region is CASSPGGAGNQPQHF. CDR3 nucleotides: TGTGCCAGCAGCCCTGGAGGCGCTGGTAATCAGCCCCAGCATTTT.